The TCR beta chain described here comes from a study of graft-versus-host responses after intestinal transplantation. Study as a whole: All of the recipients had induction that used anti-thymocyte globulin, then tacrolimus and steroids for approximately 3 years.

For this clone: Its specificity is unknown.

Trimming pared 2 bases from V and 1 base from J, leaving 5 bases between. The CDR3 is 14 residues long. Germline values: CDR1 SEHNR, CDR2 FQNEAQ (reference sequence). Profiled with immunoSEQ multiplex PCR; TCRdb holds only in-frame clones, not every one. The data hold over 9,000 clones, with roughly 71% observed a single time. To release intraepithelial and lamina propria lymphocytes, the graft tissue was processed. Whole-study results and caveats: GvH clones appeared in recipient marrow, some first in ileum or blood. Early post-transplant HvG declines tracked with peak circulating GvH clone levels.

The source was ileum tissue, collected roughly 470 days after intestinal transplantation. The receptor comes from a human patient who received an intestinal transplant, so some T cells may come from the graft donor. This rearrangement joins TRBV7-9 to TRBJ2-2; D is uncertain. Written as DNA, the CDR3 is TGTGCCAGCAGCTTACCTGGGAACACCGGGGAGCTGTTTTTT. Amino acids: CASSLPGNTGELFF.